The 12 T cell receptor beta chains below all came from one sample that was sequenced in a study of blood T cell repertoires in COVID-19. TCRdb's table, derived via immunoSEQ multiplex PCR, lists solely in-frame clones and lacks some. The sample lists approximately 300,000 clones; 80% to 90% were seen once. Specimen: peripheral blood. The source is a woman aged 40 to 55 with acute or convalescent COVID-19.

The gene calls are TRBV11-2 and TRBJ1-4; D gene ambiguous. V lost 2 bases and J 2 bases, leaving 6 bases between the germline ends. CDR3 length: 14 residues. Germline V gene lookup returns CDR1 SGHAT and CDR2 FQNNGV. This chain's CDR3 is CASSLSRTNEKLFF. CDR3 DNA sequence: TGTGCCAGCAGCTTATCCCGGACTAATGAAAAACTGTTTTTT.

CDR3 DNA sequence: TGCGCCAGCAGCCGCCCTGAGACAGATGCAACTAATGAAAAACTGTTTTTT. As protein: CASSRPETDATNEKLFF. V gene TRBV5-1 combines with J gene TRBJ1-4, with D perhaps matching TRBD1 (5 bases). Per germline, CDR1 SGHRS and CDR2 YFSETQ. This CDR3 comprises 17 residues. V dropped 4 bases and J dropped 0 bases, with 16 bases sitting between them.

The chain carries TRBV10-3 and TRBJ1-1; D perhaps matches TRBD1 (6 bases). The CDR3 length is 15 residues. Germline CDR1 ENHRY, CDR2 SYGVKD. With 0 bases removed from V and 0 bases from J, the gap between germline ends came to 8 bases. CDR3 bases: TGTGCCATCAGTGAGTCTGGGGGCATGAACACTGAAGCTTTCTTT. Amino acids: CAISESGGMNTEAFF.

The rearrangement links TRBV11-2 to TRBJ2-1, with D uncertain. The V end was cut by 4 bases, the J end by 4 bases, with 5 bases between. This CDR3 comprises 12 residues. CDR1 is SGHAT and CDR2 is FQNNGV in the germline V gene. The CDR3 nucleotides are TGTGCCAGCAGCTCTCGGTACAATGAGCAGTTCTTC. Amino acids: CASSSRYNEQFF.

The chain employs TRBV3-1 (or the pseudogene TRBV3-2) and TRBJ1-2; possibly TRBD1 for D (6 bases). CDR1 LGHDT and CDR2 YNNKEL come from the germline V gene (reference sequence). The length of the CDR3 is 16 residues. V dropped 4 bases and J dropped 2 bases, with 17 bases sitting between them. The CDR3 nucleotides are TGTGCCAGCAGCCCCATTAACGGGGGGCGCAACTATGGCTACACCTTC. Encoded protein: CASSPINGGRNYGYTF.

CDR3 sequence (DNA): TGTGCCAGCAGCTTAGCTCGGGAAAACATTCAGTACTTC. It is translated as CASSLARENIQYF. The gene calls are TRBV7-2 and TRBJ2-4; D unclear. With 0 bases removed from V and 5 bases from J, the gap between germline ends came to 5 bases. This CDR3 has 13 residues. Germline V gene lookup returns CDR1 SGHTA and CDR2 FQGNSA.

The chain uses TRBV2 and TRBJ1-2; D unclear. V dropped 4 bases and J dropped 3 bases, with 9 bases sitting between them. The CDR3 has 13 residues. The V gene's germline CDR1 is SNHLY and CDR2 FYNNEI. The CDR3, as DNA: TGTGCCAGCAGTGCAACATCTTACTATGGCTACACCTTC. It specifies CASSATSYYGYTF.

The chain joins TRBV6-2 or TRBV6-3 to TRBJ2-7; 9 nucleotides agree with TRBD1. The V and J ends lost 6 bases and 2 bases, in that order; junction bases with no gene match: 5. This CDR3 has 14 amino acids. Germline V gene sequence: CDR1 MNHEY, CDR2 SVGEGT. CDR3 DNA sequence: TGTGCCAGCAGCCTGGGACAGGGTCCCTACGAGCAGTACGTC. Protein: CASSLGQGPYEQYV.

This chain joins TRBV7-2 and TRBJ1-3; D may be TRBD1 (6 bases). The V gene lost 5 bases and the J gene lost 1 base, with 9 bases spanning the gap. Germline loops: CDR1 SGHTA, CDR2 FQGNSA. CDR3 size: 14 residues. The CDR3 bases are TGTGCCAGCAGCCGCCAGGGGTCTGGAAACACCATATATTTT. As protein: CASSRQGSGNTIYF.

J is TRBJ2-6 and V is TRBV5-3, with 7 bases lining up with TRBD1. Being an ORF, TRBV5-3 has a function that is uncertain. The CDR3 runs 18 residues. Trimming removed 4 bases from V and 0 bases from J; junction bases left unmatched: 10. The CDR3 reads CARSSRDSLPSGANVLTF. CDR3 DNA sequence: TGTGCCAGAAGCAGCCGGGACAGTCTCCCCTCTGGGGCCAACGTCCTGACTTTC.

This clone appeared a few times. The chain has TRBV28 and TRBJ1-1; TRBD1 matches 9 bases. Germline CDR1 is MDHEN and CDR2 is SYDVKM. The CDR3 loop spans 14 amino acids. Trimming removed 4 bases from V and 7 bases from J; junction bases left unmatched: 7. The CDR3 DNA is TGTGCCAGCAGTTCTTACAGGGGGCGAGTTGAAGCTTTCTTT. Protein: CASSSYRGRVEAFF.

V and J are TRBV6-5 and TRBJ1-2, with 9 bases matching TRBD1. The J segment lost 4 bases and the V segment lost 8 bases, leaving 11 bases of the junction unmatched. Germline V gives CDR1 MNHEY, CDR2 SVGAGI. There are 15 residues in the CDR3. CDR3 protein: CASGLRQGGGYGYTF. DNA for the CDR3: TGTGCCAGCGGACTGAGACAGGGGGGAGGCTATGGCTACACCTTC.